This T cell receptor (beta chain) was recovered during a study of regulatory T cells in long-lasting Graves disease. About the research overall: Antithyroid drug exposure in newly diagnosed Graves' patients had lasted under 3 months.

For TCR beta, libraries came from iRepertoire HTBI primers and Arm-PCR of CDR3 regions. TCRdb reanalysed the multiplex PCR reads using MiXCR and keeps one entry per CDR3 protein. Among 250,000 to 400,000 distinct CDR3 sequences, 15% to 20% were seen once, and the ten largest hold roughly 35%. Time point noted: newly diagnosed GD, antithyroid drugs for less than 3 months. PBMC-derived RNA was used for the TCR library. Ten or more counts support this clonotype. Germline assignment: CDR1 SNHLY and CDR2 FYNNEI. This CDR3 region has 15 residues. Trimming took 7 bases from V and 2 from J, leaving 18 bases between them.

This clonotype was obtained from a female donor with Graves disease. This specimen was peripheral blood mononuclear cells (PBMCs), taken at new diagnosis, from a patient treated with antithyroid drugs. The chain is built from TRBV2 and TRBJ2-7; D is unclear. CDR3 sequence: CASIPPPPRPYEQYF. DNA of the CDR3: TGTGCCAGCATCCCACCCCCCCCGCGGCCCTACGAGCAGTACTTC.